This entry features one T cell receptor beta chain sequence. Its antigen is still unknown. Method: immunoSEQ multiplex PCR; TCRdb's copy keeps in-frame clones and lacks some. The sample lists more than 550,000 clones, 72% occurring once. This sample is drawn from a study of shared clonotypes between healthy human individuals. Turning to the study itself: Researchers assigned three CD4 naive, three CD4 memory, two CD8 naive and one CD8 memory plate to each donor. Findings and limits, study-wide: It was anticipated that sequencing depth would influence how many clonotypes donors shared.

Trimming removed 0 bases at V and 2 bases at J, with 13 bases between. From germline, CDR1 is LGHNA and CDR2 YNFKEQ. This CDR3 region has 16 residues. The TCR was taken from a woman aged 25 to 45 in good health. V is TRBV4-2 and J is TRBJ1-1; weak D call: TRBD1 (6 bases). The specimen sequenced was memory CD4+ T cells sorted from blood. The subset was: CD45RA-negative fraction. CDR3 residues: CASSQDHQGINTEAFF. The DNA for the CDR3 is TGTGCCAGCAGCCAAGATCACCAGGGGATTAACACTGAAGCTTTCTTT.